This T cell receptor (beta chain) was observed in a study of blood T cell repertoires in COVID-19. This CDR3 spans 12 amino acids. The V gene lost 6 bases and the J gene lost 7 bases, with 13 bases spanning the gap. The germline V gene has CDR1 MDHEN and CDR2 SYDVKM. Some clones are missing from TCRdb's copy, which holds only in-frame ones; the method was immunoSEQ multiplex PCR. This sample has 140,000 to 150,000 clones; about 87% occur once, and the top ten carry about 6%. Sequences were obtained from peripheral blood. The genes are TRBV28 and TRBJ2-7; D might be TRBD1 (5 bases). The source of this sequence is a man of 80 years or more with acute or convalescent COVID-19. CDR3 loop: CASSLTVREQYF. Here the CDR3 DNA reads TGTGCCAGCAGCCTGACAGTAAGGGAGCAGTACTTC.